The clone carrying this T cell receptor beta chain was counted only a few times. Its target is not known. This specimen comes from a study of blood T cells in healthy people across ages. Regarding the study as a whole: Estimated diversity that came from one million T cells was considered an underestimate.

Germline V lookup: CDR1 SEHNR, CDR2 FQNEAQ (reference sequence). The CDR3 runs 14 residues. A second PCR of 7 to 11 cycles used a sample-barcoded 5' primer and a J-beta primer mix. TCRdb reanalysed the 5' RACE reads using MiXCR and keeps one entry per CDR3 protein. The sample lists roughly 900,000 distinct CDR3 sequences, about 48% seen once, with around 15% in the top ten. This receptor was taken from a man aged 30-40 years in good health. Sequences were obtained from blood. V usage is TRBV7-9 and J usage is TRBJ2-5, with 10 bases that match TRBD2. The DNA end is a closer match to TRBJ2-7, so the J assignment may be wrong. The CDR3 nucleotides read TGTGCCAGCAGCGTTACTAGCGGGGCTCTCGAGCAGTACTTC. This encodes CASSVTSGALEQYF.